The present entry profiles one T cell receptor (beta chain) with its context. The CDR3 extends over 13 amino acids. Unmatched junction bases numbered 8, after V lost 4 bases and J lost 5 bases. The V gene's germline CDR1 is SQVTM and CDR2 ANQGSEA. Primers used in a second PCR of about 6 to 11 cycles were a sample-barcoded 5' primer and a J-beta primer mix. The authors tagged each cDNA molecule using a template-switch adaptor with 12 random nucleotides. TCRdb used MiXCR to reprocess the 5' RACE reads, holding one entry per CDR3 protein. The sample lists about 780,000 distinct CDR3 sequences, roughly 26% occurring once. This entry comes from a study of blood T cells in healthy people across ages. Separately, the same data were catalogued under a study of T cells of mothers and their children. That work contributes: Reverse transcription into cDNA received all extracted RNA, at about 1.5 ug per 15 ul. The authors detected no persistent microchimeric T cell clones.

The receptor's source is a boy younger than 18 in good health. V usage is TRBV29-1 and J usage is TRBJ2-7, with TRBD1 identical over 7 bases. Sequencing was performed on blood. The CDR3 nucleotides read TGCAGCGTTGCTGTGACAGGGATTAACGAGCAGTACTTC. It is translated as CSVAVTGINEQYF.